This is a list of T cell receptor beta chains from one sample in a study of shared clonotypes between healthy human individuals. The table came from immunoSEQ multiplex PCR; TCRdb's copy has only in-frame clones and leaves some out. This table holds over 2 million clones, about 95% found once. Input material: naive CD8+ T cells sorted from blood. The source of these receptors is a man between 18 and 29 years old in good health. Each CDR3 is given with its conserved first and last residue. Fields, in order: V gene, clone size, CDR3 length, J gene, D gene, CDR3 protein, CDR3 DNA. A D gene is named only where the DNA matches it firmly. Only part of the rows carry a size: once, few, many, or a class if the clone is expanded.

V: TRBV15
size: NA
length: 12
J: TRBJ2-2
D: NA
CDR3: CATSKVTGELFF
DNA: TGTGCCACCAGCAAAGTAACCGGGGAGCTGTTTTTT

V: TRBV30
size: NA
length: 14
J: TRBJ1-3
D: NA
CDR3: CAWSVLIGGNTIYF
DNA: TGTGCCTGGAGTGTACTCATCGGTGGAAACACCATATATTTT

V: TRBV10-3
size: NA
length: 15
J: TRBJ2-5
D: NA
CDR3: CAISESWGTQETQYF
DNA: TGTGCCATCAGTGAGTCGTGGGGGACCCAAGAGACCCAGTACTTC

V: TRBV25-1
size: NA
length: 12
J: TRBJ2-2
D: NA
CDR3: CASSDESRELFF
DNA: TGTGCCAGCAGTGATGAATCCCGGGAGCTGTTTTTT

V: TRBV6-5
size: NA
length: 13
J: TRBJ1-6
D: NA
CDR3: CASSYSSDGPLHF
DNA: TGTGCCAGCAGTTACTCTTCCGACGGACCCCTCCACTTT

V: TRBV5-4
size: NA
length: 15
J: TRBJ1-6
D: NA
CDR3: CASSPTWGDDSPLHF
DNA: TGTGCCAGCAGCCCGACGTGGGGGGACGATTCACCCCTCCACTTT

V: TRBV4-1
size: NA
length: 17
J: TRBJ2-1
D: TRBD2
CDR3: CASSQDSGTSGLNEQFF
DNA: TGCGCCAGCAGCCAAGATAGCGGGACTAGCGGACTTAATGAGCAGTTCTTC

V: TRBV11-2
size: NA
length: 15
J: TRBJ1-1
D: TRBD1
CDR3: CASSSRDSMNTEAFF
DNA: TGTGCCAGCAGCTCCAGGGACAGCATGAACACTGAAGCTTTCTTT

V: TRBV6-5
size: NA
length: 14
J: TRBJ1-5
D: NA
CDR3: CASSYSGSNQPQHF
DNA: TGTGCCAGCAGTTACTCGGGGAGCAATCAGCCCCAGCATTTT

V: TRBV27
size: NA
length: 15
J: TRBJ2-5
D: TRBD1
CDR3: CASSLWTGGWETQYF
DNA: TGTGCCAGCAGTTTATGGACAGGGGGCTGGGAGACCCAGTACTTC

V: TRBV4-3
size: NA
length: 17
J: TRBJ2-3
D: NA
CDR3: CASSQEPSSDHTDTQYF
DNA: TGCGCCAGCAGCCAAGAACCCTCTAGCGACCACACAGATACGCAGTATTTT

V: TRBV6-1
size: NA
length: 16
J: TRBJ1-2
D: NA
CDR3: CASSEQGHLDPNGYTF
DNA: TGTGCCAGCAGTGAACAGGGGCACCTAGACCCCAATGGCTACACCTTC

V: TRBV7-9
size: once
length: 14
J: TRBJ1-4
D: NA
CDR3: CASSLGQGTEKLFF
DNA: TGTGCCAGCAGCTTAGGGCAGGGTACTGAAAAACTGTTTTTT

V: TRBV4-1
size: NA
length: 18
J: TRBJ1-6
D: NA
CDR3: CASSHPGRDGGYNSPLHF
DNA: TGCGCCAGCAGCCATCCAGGTCGGGACGGCGGCTATAATTCACCCCTCCACTTT

V: TRBV11-1
size: NA
length: 14
J: TRBJ2-5
D: NA
CDR3: CASSFMQGRETQYF
DNA: TGTGCCAGCAGCTTTATGCAGGGCAGAGAGACCCAGTACTTC

V: TRBV29-1
size: NA
length: 17
J: TRBJ2-7
D: TRBD2
CDR3: CSVDGGSLAGGSYEQYF
DNA: TGCAGCGTTGACGGGGGGAGCTTAGCCGGCGGTTCCTACGAGCAGTACTTC